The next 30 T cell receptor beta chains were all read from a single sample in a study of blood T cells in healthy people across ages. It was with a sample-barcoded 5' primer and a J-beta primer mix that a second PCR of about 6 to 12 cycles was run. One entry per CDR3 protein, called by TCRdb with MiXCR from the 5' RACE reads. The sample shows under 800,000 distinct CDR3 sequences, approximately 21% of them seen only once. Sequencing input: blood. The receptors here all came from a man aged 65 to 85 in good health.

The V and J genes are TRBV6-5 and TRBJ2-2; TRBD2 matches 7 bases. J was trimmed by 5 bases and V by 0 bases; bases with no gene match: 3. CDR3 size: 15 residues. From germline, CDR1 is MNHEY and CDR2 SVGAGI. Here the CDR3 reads CASSYSTGGTGELFF. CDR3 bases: TGTGCCAGCAGTTACTCCACGGGAGGAACCGGGGAGCTGTTTTTT.

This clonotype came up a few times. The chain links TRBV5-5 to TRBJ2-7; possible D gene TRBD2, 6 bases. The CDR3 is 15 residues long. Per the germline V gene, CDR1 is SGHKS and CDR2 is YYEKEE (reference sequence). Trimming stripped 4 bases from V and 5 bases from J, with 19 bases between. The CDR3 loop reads CASSGGRDLYDEQYF. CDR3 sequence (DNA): TGTGCCAGCAGCGGTGGGCGGGACCTATATGACGAGCAGTACTTC.

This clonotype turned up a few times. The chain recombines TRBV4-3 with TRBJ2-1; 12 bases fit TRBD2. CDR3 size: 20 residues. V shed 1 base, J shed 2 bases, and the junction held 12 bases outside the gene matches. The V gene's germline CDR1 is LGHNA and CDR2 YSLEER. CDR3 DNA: TGCGCCAGCAGCCAAGGTCGACTAGCGGGAGTTTTCCACACCTACAATGAGCAGTTCTTC. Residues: CASSQGRLAGVFHTYNEQFF.

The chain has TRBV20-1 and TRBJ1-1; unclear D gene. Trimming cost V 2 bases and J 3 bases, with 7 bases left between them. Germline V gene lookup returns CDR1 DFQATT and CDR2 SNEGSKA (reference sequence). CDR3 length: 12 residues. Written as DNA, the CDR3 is TGCAGTGCTAGACGTGGGGACACTGAAGCTTTCTTT. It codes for CSARRGDTEAFF.

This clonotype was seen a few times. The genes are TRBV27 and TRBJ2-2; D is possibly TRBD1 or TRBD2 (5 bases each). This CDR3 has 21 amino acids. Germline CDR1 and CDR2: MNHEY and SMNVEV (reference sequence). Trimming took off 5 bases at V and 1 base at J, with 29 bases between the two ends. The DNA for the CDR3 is TGTGCCAGCAGTCCCTCCCGGGACCCCGCGGCGGTGGTGGGGAACACCGGGGAGCTGTTTTTT. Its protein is CASSPSRDPAAVVGNTGELFF.

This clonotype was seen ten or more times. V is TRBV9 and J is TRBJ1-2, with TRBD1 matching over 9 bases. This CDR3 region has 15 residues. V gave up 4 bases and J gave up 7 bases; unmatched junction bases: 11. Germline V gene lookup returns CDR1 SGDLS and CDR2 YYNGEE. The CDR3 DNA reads TGTGCCAGCAGCCCAACAGGGACAGGGAACGGTGGCTACACCTTC. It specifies CASSPTGTGNGGYTF.

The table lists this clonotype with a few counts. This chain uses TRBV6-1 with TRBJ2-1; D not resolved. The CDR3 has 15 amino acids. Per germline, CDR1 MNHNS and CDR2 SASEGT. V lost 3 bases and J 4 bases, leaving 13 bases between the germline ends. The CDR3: CASSDGLTPYNEQFF. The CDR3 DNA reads TGTGCCAGCAGTGATGGTCTGACACCATACAATGAGCAGTTCTTC.

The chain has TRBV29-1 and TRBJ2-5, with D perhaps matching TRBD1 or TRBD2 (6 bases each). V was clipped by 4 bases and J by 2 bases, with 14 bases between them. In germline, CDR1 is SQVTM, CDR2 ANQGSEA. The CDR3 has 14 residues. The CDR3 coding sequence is TGCAGCGTTGGCCTAGGGGGAGGTCAAGAGACCCAGTACTTC. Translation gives CSVGLGGGQETQYF.

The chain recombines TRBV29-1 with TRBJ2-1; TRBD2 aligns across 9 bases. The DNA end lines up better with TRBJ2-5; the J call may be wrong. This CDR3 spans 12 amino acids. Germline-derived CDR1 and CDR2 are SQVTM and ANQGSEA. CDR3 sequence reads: CSGLLAGETQYF. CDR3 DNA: TGCAGCGGCCTACTAGCGGGAGAGACCCAGTACTTC.

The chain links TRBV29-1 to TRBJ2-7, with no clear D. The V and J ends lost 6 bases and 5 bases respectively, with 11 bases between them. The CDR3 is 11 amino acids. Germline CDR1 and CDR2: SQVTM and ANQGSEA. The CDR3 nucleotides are TGCAGCGTATTGGTGCAGGACGAGCAGTACTTC. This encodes CSVLVQDEQYF.

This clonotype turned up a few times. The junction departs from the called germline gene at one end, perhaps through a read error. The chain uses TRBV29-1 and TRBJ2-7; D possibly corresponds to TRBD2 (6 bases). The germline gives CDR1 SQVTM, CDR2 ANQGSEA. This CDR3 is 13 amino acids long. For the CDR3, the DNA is TGCAGCGTTGAAGCGGGACTTCCCTACGAGCGGTACTTC. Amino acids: CSVEAGLPYERYF.

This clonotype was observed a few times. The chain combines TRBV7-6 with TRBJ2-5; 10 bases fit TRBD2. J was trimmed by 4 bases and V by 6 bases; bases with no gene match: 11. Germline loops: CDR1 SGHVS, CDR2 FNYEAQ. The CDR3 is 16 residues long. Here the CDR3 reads CASRHGTGTSAETQYF. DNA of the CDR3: TGTGCCAGCAGACACGGAACCGGGACTAGCGCAGAGACCCAGTACTTC.

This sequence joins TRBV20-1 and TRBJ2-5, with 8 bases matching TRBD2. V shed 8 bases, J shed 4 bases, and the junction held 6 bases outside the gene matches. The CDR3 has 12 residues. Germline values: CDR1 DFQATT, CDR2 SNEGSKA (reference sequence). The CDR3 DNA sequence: TGCAGTACCAAGCGGGAGCCAGAGACCCAGTACTTC. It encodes CSTKREPETQYF.

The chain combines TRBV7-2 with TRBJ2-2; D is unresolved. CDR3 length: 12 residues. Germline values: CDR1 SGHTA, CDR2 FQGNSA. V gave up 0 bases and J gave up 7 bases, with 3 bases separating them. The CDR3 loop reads CASSLAIGELFF. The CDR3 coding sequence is TGTGCCAGCAGCTTAGCGATCGGGGAGCTGTTTTTT.

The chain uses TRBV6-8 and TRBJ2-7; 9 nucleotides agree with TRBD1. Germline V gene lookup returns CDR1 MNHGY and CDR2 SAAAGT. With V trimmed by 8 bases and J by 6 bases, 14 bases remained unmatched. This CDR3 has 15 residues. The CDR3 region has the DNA TGTGCCAGCTGGGGAATCCGGGACAGGGACACCGAGCAGTACTTC. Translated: CASWGIRDRDTEQYF.

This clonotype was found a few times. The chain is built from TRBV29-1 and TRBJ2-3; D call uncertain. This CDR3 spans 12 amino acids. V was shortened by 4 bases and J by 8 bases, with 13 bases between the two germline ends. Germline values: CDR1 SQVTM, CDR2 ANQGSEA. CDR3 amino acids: CSVGDALGTQYF. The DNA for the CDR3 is TGCAGCGTTGGAGACGCCCTCGGTACGCAGTATTTT.

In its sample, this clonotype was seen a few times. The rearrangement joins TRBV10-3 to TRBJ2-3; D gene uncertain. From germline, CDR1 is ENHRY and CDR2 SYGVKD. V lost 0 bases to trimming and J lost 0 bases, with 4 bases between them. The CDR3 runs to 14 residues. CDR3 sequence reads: CAISESTSTDTQYF. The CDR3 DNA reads TGTGCCATCAGTGAGTCGACAAGCACAGATACGCAGTATTTT.

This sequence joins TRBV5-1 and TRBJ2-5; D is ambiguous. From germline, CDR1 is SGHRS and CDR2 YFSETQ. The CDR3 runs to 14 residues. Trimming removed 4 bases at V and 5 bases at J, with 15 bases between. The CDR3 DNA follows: TGCGCCAGCAGCATTGGGCCCTCGACGGAGACCCAGTACTTC. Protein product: CASSIGPSTETQYF.

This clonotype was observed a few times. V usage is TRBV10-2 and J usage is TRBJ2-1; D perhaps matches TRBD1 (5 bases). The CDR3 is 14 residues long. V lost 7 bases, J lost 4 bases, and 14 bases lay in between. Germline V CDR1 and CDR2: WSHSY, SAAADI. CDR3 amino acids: CASTDTMPYNEQFF. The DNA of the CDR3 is TGCGCCAGCACGGACACCATGCCGTACAATGAGCAGTTCTTC.

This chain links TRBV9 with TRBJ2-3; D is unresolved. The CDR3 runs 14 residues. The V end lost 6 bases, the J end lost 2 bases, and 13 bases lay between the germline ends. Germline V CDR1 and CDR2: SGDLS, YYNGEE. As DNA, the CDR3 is TGTGCCAGCAACCCCGATGAGTACACAGATACGCAGTATTTT. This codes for CASNPDEYTDTQYF. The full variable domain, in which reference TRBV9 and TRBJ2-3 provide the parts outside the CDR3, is DSGVTQTPKHLITATGQRVTLRCSPRSGDLSVYWYQQSLDQGLQFLIQYYNGEERAKGNILERFSAQQFPDLHSELNLSSLELGDSALYFCASNPDEYTDTQYFGPGTRLTVL.

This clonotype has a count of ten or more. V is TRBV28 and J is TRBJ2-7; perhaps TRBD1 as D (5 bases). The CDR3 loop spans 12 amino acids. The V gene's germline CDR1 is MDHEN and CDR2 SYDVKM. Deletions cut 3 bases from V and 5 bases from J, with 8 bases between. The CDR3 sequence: CASSFTRDEQYF. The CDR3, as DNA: TGTGCCAGCAGTTTTACCAGGGACGAGCAGTACTTC.

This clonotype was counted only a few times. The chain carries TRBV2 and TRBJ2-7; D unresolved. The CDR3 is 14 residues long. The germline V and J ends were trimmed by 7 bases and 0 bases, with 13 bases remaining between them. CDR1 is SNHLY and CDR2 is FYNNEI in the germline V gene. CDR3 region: CASNQDTSSYEQYF. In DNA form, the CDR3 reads TGTGCCAGCAATCAAGACACCAGCTCCTACGAGCAGTACTTC.

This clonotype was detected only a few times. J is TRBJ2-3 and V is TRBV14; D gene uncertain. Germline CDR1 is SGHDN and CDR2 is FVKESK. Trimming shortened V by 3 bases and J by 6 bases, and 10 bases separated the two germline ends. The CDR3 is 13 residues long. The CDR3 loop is CASSHLWVDTQYF. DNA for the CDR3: TGTGCCAGCAGCCACCTGTGGGTGGATACGCAGTATTTT.

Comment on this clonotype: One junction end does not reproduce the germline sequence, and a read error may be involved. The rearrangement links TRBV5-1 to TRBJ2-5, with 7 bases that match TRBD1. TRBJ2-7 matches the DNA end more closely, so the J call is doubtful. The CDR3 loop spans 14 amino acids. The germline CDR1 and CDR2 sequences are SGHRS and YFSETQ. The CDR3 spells CASSLGTGSHEQYF. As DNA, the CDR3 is TGCGCCAGCAGCTTGGGGACAGGCTCCCACGAGCAGTACTTC.

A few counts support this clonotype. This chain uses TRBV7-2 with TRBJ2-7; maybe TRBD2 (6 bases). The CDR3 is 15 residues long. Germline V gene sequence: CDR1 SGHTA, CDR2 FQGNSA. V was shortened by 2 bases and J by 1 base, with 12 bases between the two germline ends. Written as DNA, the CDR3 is TGTGCCAGCAGCTTATACGGTCTAGCGTCCTACGAGCAGTACTTC. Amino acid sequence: CASSLYGLASYEQYF.

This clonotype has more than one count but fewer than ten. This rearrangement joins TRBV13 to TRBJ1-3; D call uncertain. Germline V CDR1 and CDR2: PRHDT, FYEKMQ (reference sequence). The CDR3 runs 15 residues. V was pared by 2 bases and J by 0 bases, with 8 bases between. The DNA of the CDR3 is TGTGCCAGCAGCTTAATCACGGTCTCTGGAAACACCATATATTTT. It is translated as CASSLITVSGNTIYF.

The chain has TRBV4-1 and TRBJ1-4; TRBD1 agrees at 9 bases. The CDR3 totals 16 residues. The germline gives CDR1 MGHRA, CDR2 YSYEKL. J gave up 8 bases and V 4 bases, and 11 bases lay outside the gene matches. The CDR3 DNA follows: TGCGCCAGCAGCCGACCCTCCGGGACAGGGCTCGAAAAACTGTTTTTT. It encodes CASSRPSGTGLEKLFF.

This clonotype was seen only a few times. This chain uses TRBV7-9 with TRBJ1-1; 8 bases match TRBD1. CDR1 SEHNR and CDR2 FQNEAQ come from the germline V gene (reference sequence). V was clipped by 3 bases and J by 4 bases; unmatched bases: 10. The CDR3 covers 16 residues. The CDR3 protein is CASSLISGGGGTEAFF. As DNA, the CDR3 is TGTGCCAGCAGCTTGATCTCAGGGGGCGGCGGCACTGAAGCTTTCTTT.

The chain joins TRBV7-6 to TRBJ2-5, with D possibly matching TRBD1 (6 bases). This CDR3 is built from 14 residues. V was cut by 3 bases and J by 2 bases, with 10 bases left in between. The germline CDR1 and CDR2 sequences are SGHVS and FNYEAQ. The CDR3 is CASSFQTGQETQYF. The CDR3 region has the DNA TGTGCCAGCAGCTTCCAGACAGGTCAAGAGACCCAGTACTTC.

The CDR3 reads CASSQSEVPCEQYF. The CDR3 DNA is TGTGCCAGCAGCCAATCGGAGGTTCCCTGCGAGCAGTACTTC. The chain employs TRBV3-1 and TRBJ2-7, with TRBD2 as a possible D gene (5 bases). The CDR3 consists of 14 residues. The germline V gene has CDR1 LGHDT and CDR2 YNNKEL (reference sequence). Trimming shortened V by 2 bases and J by 6 bases, and 14 bases separated the two germline ends.